The 27 T cell receptor beta chains reported below all come from one sample, sequenced in a study of vaccination effects on CD4 cells after COVID-19. For these receptors, no antigen is known. Only in-frame clones appear in the TCRdb table, and some are missing; sequencing was by immunoSEQ multiplex PCR. This table has some 68,000 clones, 65% to 85% appearing once. Viral peptide pools were used in the ViraFEST assay to expand antigen-specific CD4+ T cells, and sequencing came afterward. Researchers isolated CD4+ T cells once roughly ten days of culture had elapsed. Vaccine recipients had no previous SARS-CoV-2 infection; their nucleocapsid antibodies were negative. This sample comprised CD4+ T cells from PBMCs cultured with HCoV-OC43 spike peptides, obtained before COVID-19 vaccination. Subset meaning: HCoV-OC43 spike overlapping peptide pool stimulation. The source is a human donor who received a COVID-19 vaccine.

The chain joins TRBV5-4 to TRBJ1-1, with D possibly matching TRBD1 (6 bases). Germline CDR1 SGHNT, CDR2 YYREEE (reference sequence). V was clipped by 0 bases and J by 4 bases, with 10 bases between them. The length of the CDR3 is 14 residues. In DNA, the CDR3 is TGTGCCAGCAGCTTGGAGCAGGGGAGCACTGAAGCTTTCTTT. Protein product: CASSLEQGSTEAFF.

The V and J genes are TRBV6-5 and TRBJ1-2; D call uncertain. Germline CDR1 is MNHEY and CDR2 is SVGAGI. V lost 6 bases and J 4 bases, leaving 12 bases between the germline ends. The CDR3 is 13 amino acids. The CDR3 nucleotides are TGTGCCAGCAGCCAGGCGGGAATCTATGGCTACACCTTC. Amino acids: CASSQAGIYGYTF.

V and J are TRBV19 and TRBJ2-2, with D perhaps TRBD1 (5 bases). V was shortened by 1 base and J by 5 bases, with 14 bases between the two germline ends. The CDR3 is 16 residues long. Germline V CDR1 and CDR2: LNHDA, SQIVND (reference sequence). The CDR3, as DNA: TGTGCCAGTAGTATAGTGGGGCAGGGCAGGACCGGGGAGCTGTTTTTT. Translated: CASSIVGQGRTGELFF. The full variable domain, in which reference TRBV19 and TRBJ2-2 provide the parts outside the CDR3, is DGGITQSPKYLFRKEGQNVTLSCEQNLNHDAMYWYRQDPGQGLRLIYYSQIVNDFQKGDIAEGYSVSREKKESFPLTVTSAQKNPTAFYLCASSIVGQGRTGELFFGEGSRLTVL.

The chain combines TRBV27 with TRBJ1-3; D gene unclear. This CDR3 has 13 amino acids. Per germline, CDR1 MNHEY and CDR2 SMNVEV (reference sequence). Trimming shortened V by 2 bases and J by 3 bases, and 5 bases separated the two germline ends. This chain's CDR3 is CASSLQRGNTIYF. In nucleotides, the CDR3 is TGTGCCAGCAGTTTACAGCGTGGAAACACCATATATTTT.

This chain connects TRBV2 to TRBJ1-4; D is unclear. The CDR3 is 14 residues long. V gave up 4 bases and J gave up 1 base, with 7 bases separating them. In germline, CDR1 is SNHLY, CDR2 FYNNEI. For the CDR3, the DNA is TGTGCCAGCAGTGCACGGGTAACTAATGAAAAACTGTTTTTT. Amino acids: CASSARVTNEKLFF.

The chain employs TRBV12-3 or TRBV12-4 and TRBJ1-2; D uncertain. The CDR3 consists of 12 residues. Trimming removed 1 base at V and 4 bases at J, with 4 bases between. For the CDR3, the DNA is TGTGCCAGCAGTTTAGACAGCTATGGCTACACCTTC. The encoded protein is CASSLDSYGYTF.

This chain links TRBV27 with TRBJ1-6; the D is unclear. The germline gives CDR1 MNHEY, CDR2 SMNVEV (reference sequence). CDR3 length: 12 amino acids. Deletions cut 5 bases from V and 15 bases from J, with 14 bases between. The CDR3 reads CASSPRTRHLHF. The DNA for the CDR3 is TGTGCCAGCAGTCCGCGGACTCGACACCTCCACTTT.

J is TRBJ1-3 and V is TRBV9; 9 bases are shared with TRBD1. Germline V gene data show CDR1 as SGDLS and CDR2 as YYNGEE. The CDR3 length is 14 residues. J gave up 4 bases and V 4 bases, and 3 bases lay outside the gene matches. The CDR3 reads CASSRTGDGNTIYF. The CDR3 coding sequence is TGTGCCAGCAGCCGGACAGGGGACGGAAACACCATATATTTT.

The V call is TRBV6-5, the J call TRBJ2-7; D is unresolved. The length of the CDR3 is 15 residues. V was trimmed by 5 bases and J by 0 bases, leaving 14 bases between them. Germline CDR1 MNHEY, CDR2 SVGAGI. CDR3 nucleotide sequence: TGTGCCAGCAGTCGCAGTAGAAAGAGCTCCTACGAGCAGTACGTC. Translation gives CASSRSRKSSYEQYV.

This chain links TRBV6-5 with TRBJ1-1; 7 bases align to TRBD1. Trimming at V came to 5 bases and at J to 5 bases, leaving 8 bases not matched to a gene. The CDR3 covers 14 residues. Germline-derived CDR1 and CDR2 are MNHEY and SVGAGI. This CDR3 reads CASSQGDIKTEAFF. The CDR3 coding sequence is TGTGCCAGCAGTCAGGGGGATATCAAAACTGAAGCTTTCTTT.

This clone was recorded only once. V usage is TRBV5-1 and J usage is TRBJ1-2; D not certain. This CDR3 comprises 12 residues. The V end was cut by 3 bases, the J end by 6 bases, with 9 bases between. Germline-derived CDR1 and CDR2 are SGHRS and YFSETQ. The CDR3 DNA follows: TGCGCCAGCAGCTCCGAAGACGATGGCTACACCTTC. Its protein product is CASSSEDDGYTF.

The genes are TRBV6-5 and TRBJ1-5; D is possibly TRBD1 (6 bases). Germline CDR1 reads MNHEY; CDR2 reads SVGAGI. Trimming took 2 bases from V and 3 from J, leaving 11 bases between them. This CDR3 has 15 residues. CDR3 nucleotide sequence: TGTGCCAGCAGTTACGTCCCAGGGGACAATCAGCCCCAGCATTTT. Translated: CASSYVPGDNQPQHF.

A single count supports this clone. The chain couples TRBV19 to TRBJ1-5; D is uncertain. Trimming pared 1 base from V and 6 bases from J, leaving 4 bases between. Germline V CDR1 and CDR2: LNHDA, SQIVND (reference sequence). The CDR3 runs 12 residues. The CDR3 DNA follows: TGTGCCAGTAGTATAGGCAGTCAGCCCCAGCATTTT. Protein sequence: CASSIGSQPQHF.

This clone showed up just a few times. The chain recombines TRBV19 with TRBJ1-1; D possibly corresponds to TRBD1 (5 bases). The CDR3 sequence is 14 residues long. V was trimmed by 6 bases and J by 1 base, leaving 12 bases between them. In germline, CDR1 is LNHDA, CDR2 SQIVND (reference sequence). CDR3 DNA: TGTGCCAGTAGCCCTGACAGATCGAACACTGAAGCTTTCTTT. This codes for CASSPDRSNTEAFF.

The chain uses TRBV6-5 and TRBJ2-7; the D is unclear. Looked up from germline, CDR1 is MNHEY and CDR2 is SVGAGI. The CDR3 is made up of 13 amino acids. V was shortened by 5 bases and J by 3 bases, with 11 bases between the two germline ends. In DNA, the CDR3 is TGTGCCAGCAGTACCACAGAGTTCTACGAGCAGTACGTC. It specifies CASSTTEFYEQYV.

This chain uses TRBV5-6 with TRBJ2-5, with D maybe TRBD1 (5 bases). Germline values: CDR1 SGHDT, CDR2 YYEEEE. The CDR3 is 15 amino acids. The V gene lost 0 bases and the J gene lost 3 bases, with 12 bases spanning the gap. The CDR3: CASSLGWSREETQYF. CDR3 bases: TGTGCCAGCAGCTTGGGTTGGTCCAGGGAAGAGACCCAGTACTTC.

The rearrangement joins TRBV21-1 to TRBJ1-4. TRBV21-1 is a known pseudogene. The CDR3 has 14 residues. The CDR3 region is CASSKGRGEEKLFF. For the CDR3, the DNA is TGTGCCAGCAGCAAAGGTAGGGGAGAGGAAAAACTGTTTTTT.

The rearrangement links TRBV5-4 to TRBJ1-1, with a possible D match to TRBD1 (6 bases). V was clipped by 3 bases and J by 4 bases, with 22 bases between them. Germline CDR1 is SGHNT and CDR2 is YYREEE (reference sequence). This CDR3 has 17 residues. CDR3: CASSSRIKIQGTTEAFF. CDR3 DNA sequence: TGTGCCAGCAGCTCCCGCATTAAAATACAGGGCACCACTGAAGCTTTCTTT.

The chain is built from TRBV28 and TRBJ2-1; the D is unclear. Germline CDR1 and CDR2: MDHEN and SYDVKM. This CDR3 has 12 amino acids. V was cut by 4 bases and J by 6 bases, with 7 bases left in between. The CDR3 loop reads CASSSPSNEQFF. CDR3 DNA: TGTGCCAGCAGTTCCCCTAGCAATGAGCAGTTCTTC.

The chain links TRBV2 to TRBJ1-5; D not resolved. The CDR3 is 14 residues long. Trimming shortened V by 6 bases and J by 0 bases, and 9 bases separated the two germline ends. The V gene's germline CDR1 is SNHLY and CDR2 FYNNEI. The CDR3 nucleotides read TGTGCCAGCAGCAACGTTGGTAGCAATCAGCCCCAGCATTTT. It yields the protein CASSNVGSNQPQHF.

This clone was observed once. This sequence joins TRBV19 and TRBJ2-5, with D perhaps matching TRBD1 or TRBD2 (5 bases each). Germline CDR1 LNHDA, CDR2 SQIVND (reference sequence). CDR3 length: 13 residues. Trimming pared 6 bases from V and 2 bases from J, leaving 10 bases between. Here the CDR3 reads CASRGTIQETQYF. The CDR3 DNA reads TGTGCCAGTAGGGGGACGATTCAAGAGACCCAGTACTTC.

V gene TRBV7-9 combines with J gene TRBJ2-7, with TRBD2 as a possible D gene (6 bases). CDR1 SEHNR and CDR2 FQNEAQ come from the germline V gene (reference sequence). CDR3 length: 15 amino acids. The V end lost 5 bases, the J end lost 0 bases, and 14 bases lay between the germline ends. The CDR3 DNA sequence: TGTGCCAGCAGCCACTCCCCGGGACTCTCCTACGAGCAGTACGTC. It yields the protein CASSHSPGLSYEQYV.

In this sample, this clone turned up once. This chain uses TRBV5-6 with TRBJ2-5; D assignment may be TRBD1 or TRBD2 (5 bases each). The germline gives CDR1 SGHDT, CDR2 YYEEEE. This CDR3 contains 13 residues. Trimming shortened V by 3 bases and J by 1 base, and 7 bases separated the two germline ends. The CDR3 DNA sequence: TGTGCCAGCAGCTCCGGGACCCAAGAGACCCAGTACTTC. It is translated as CASSSGTQETQYF.

The rearrangement links TRBV30 to TRBJ2-2; TRBD1 might be the D (6 bases). From germline, CDR1 is GTSNPN and CDR2 SVGIG (reference sequence). The ends were cut back, 4 bases at V and 1 base at J, with 10 bases in the middle. This CDR3 region has 14 residues. The CDR3 nucleotides are TGTGCCTGGAAAGACAGGAAGAACACCGGGGAGCTGTTTTTT. Residues: CAWKDRKNTGELFF.

The J gene is TRBJ1-6, the V gene TRBV6-5, with TRBD1 matching over 7 bases. This CDR3 is 12 amino acids long. Germline V gives CDR1 MNHEY, CDR2 SVGAGI. Germline trimming cut 4 bases from V and 13 bases from J; bases unmatched to any gene: 4. The CDR3 region is CASSSTGAPLHF. For the CDR3, the DNA is TGTGCCAGCAGTTCTACAGGGGCCCCCCTCCACTTT.

The chain uses TRBV5-1 and TRBJ1-5; 10 nucleotides agree with TRBD1. After removal of 1 base from V and 11 bases from J, the junction contained 9 bases not matched to a gene. This CDR3 contains 15 residues. In germline, CDR1 is SGHRS, CDR2 YFSETQ. The CDR3 DNA reads as TGCGCCAGCAGCTTGTCCCCAGGACAGGGGGGGACCCAGCATTTT. Its protein is CASSLSPGQGGTQHF.

This chain links TRBV3-1 (or the pseudogene TRBV3-2) with TRBJ1-1; TRBD1 might be the D (6 bases). There are 14 residues in the CDR3. Germline CDR1 and CDR2: LGHDT and YNNKEL (reference sequence). Trimming stripped 3 bases from V and 5 bases from J, with 13 bases between. The CDR3 DNA is TGTGCCAGCAGCCATTCACAGGGAGGGACTGAAGCTTTCTTT. This codes for CASSHSQGGTEAFF.